This section outlines one T cell receptor (beta chain) sequence together with its context. Per the authors' pipeline: Reference gene primer amplification gave estimated nucleated cell counts. This table comes from immunoSEQ multiplex PCR, and its TCRdb copy is limited to in-frame clones, with some not included. D and trimming were read from the DNA, whereas the V and J calls and clone size are those reported in that table. The sample yields about 180,000 clones, 80% to 90% seen once. This sample is drawn from a study of blood T cell repertoires in COVID-19. Overall study: COVID-19 samples, acute and convalescent, were from the United States, Italy and Spain. Nucleic acid was either cDNA or gDNA, and it came from T cells, B-cell-depleted T cells, or PBMCs.

V gave up 6 bases and J gave up 4 bases, with 12 bases separating them. Germline loops: CDR1 MNHEY, CDR2 SVGAGI. CDR3 size: 14 residues. Source material: peripheral blood. The sequence was obtained from a man between 50 and 59 years old with active or convalescent COVID-19. This sequence joins TRBV6-5 and TRBJ1-4, with D perhaps matching TRBD1 (5 bases). This CDR3 is CASRITGYNEKLFF. DNA of the CDR3: TGTGCCAGCAGAATAACAGGTTATAATGAAAAACTGTTTTTT.